A single T cell receptor beta chain is shown here with its context. The data belong to a study of cytomegalovirus exposure and HLA in healthy donors. The PCR made use of 60 Vbeta and 13 Jbeta primers. Data came from immunoSEQ multiplex PCR; TCRdb stores just in-frame clones and leaves some out. The data contain under 150,000 clones, 82% of them seen just once; the ten biggest clones take up approximately 2.3%. Sequenced input: PBMCs. The clonotype originates from a male donor in good health and CMV-seronegative.

Written as DNA, the CDR3 is TGTGCCAGCAGTTCTCACAGGGGCACCGGGGAGCTGTTTTTT. Translation: CASSSHRGTGELFF. The chain joins TRBV27 to TRBJ2-2, with 7 nucleotides matching TRBD1. The CDR3 sequence is 14 residues long. V was pared by 4 bases and J by 4 bases, with 3 bases of the junction left unmatched. From germline, CDR1 is MNHEY and CDR2 SMNVEV (reference sequence).